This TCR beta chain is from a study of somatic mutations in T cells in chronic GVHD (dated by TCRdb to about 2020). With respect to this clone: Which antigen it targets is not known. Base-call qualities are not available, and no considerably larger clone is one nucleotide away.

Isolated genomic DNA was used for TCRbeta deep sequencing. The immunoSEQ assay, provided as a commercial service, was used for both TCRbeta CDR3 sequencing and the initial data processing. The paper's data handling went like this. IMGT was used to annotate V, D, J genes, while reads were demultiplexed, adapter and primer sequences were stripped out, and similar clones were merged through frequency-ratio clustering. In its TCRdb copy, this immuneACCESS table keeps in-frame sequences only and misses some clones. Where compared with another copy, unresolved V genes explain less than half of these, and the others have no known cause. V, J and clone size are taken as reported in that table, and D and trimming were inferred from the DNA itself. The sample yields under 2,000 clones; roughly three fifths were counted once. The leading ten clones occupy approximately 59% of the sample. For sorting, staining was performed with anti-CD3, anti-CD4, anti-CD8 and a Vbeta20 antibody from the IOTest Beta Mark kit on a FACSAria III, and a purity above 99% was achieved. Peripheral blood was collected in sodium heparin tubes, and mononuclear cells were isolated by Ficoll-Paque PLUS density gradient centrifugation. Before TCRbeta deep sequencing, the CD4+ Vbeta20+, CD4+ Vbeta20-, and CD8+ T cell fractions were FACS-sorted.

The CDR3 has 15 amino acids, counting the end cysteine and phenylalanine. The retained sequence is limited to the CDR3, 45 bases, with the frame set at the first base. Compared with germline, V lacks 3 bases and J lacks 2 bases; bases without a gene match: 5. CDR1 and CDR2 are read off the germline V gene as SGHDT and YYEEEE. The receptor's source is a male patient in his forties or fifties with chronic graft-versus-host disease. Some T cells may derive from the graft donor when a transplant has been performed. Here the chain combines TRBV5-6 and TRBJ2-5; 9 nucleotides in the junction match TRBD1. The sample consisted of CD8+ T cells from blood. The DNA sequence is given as TGTGCCAGCAGCTGGATGACAGGGGGACAAGAGACCCAGTACTTC. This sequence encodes CASSWMTGGQETQYF.